This is a list of T cell receptor beta chains from one sample in a study of glioma-infiltrating T cells. MiXCR, applied by TCRdb to the multiplex PCR reads, yields one record per CDR3 protein. The profile shows roughly 120,000 distinct CDR3 sequences, about 23% of them singletons. The sample was glioma tissue, nonneoplastic brain tissue, or PBMCs (not recorded which). These receptors came from a human donor with low-grade glioma or glioblastoma, undergoing nonglioma brain surgery, or in good health (not recorded which). Each CDR3 is given without its conserved first and last residue.

v_call	j_call	cdr3_aa
TRBV7-2	TRBJ1-6	ASRGANSPLH
TRBV7-8	TRBJ2-2	ASTLAGGFTGELF
TRBV9	TRBJ2-1	ASSLGEISYNEQF
TRBV5-1	TRBJ2-1	ASSFRTWALDEQF
TRBV7-2	TRBJ2-7	ASSLAWQGSPSLAGDIYEQY
TRBV10-3	TRBJ2-1	AISESQGAGKNEQF
TRBV29-1	TRBJ2-1	SVEGNGWRGSEQF
TRBV4-1	TRBJ1-6	ASSQNRAGGNSPFH
TRBV27	TRBJ1-2	ASSKRDRGRIEDYGYT
TRBV28	TRBJ1-5	ASRKGDGNQPQH
TRBV20-1	TRBJ1-5	SARDRGQEQPQH
TRBV28	TRBJ2-7	ASTGQGGSYEQY
TRBV12-3/TRBV12-4	TRBJ1-1	ASSPRAGITEAF
TRBV7-9	TRBJ1-1	ASSHETTRSPKVNTEAF
TRBV20-1	TRBJ2-3	SWSGGDDTQY
TRBV27	TRBJ1-1	ASSSQGARVNTEAF
TRBV20-1	TRBJ2-1	SASTNFPAGCTF
TRBV24-1	TRBJ1-5	ATSDFLSSQPQH
TRBV28	TRBJ1-2	ASSSQGYGYT
TRBV7-2	TRBJ1-3	ASSLGRGSGNTIY
TRBV6-5	TRBJ2-7	ASSYPIAGGPHEQY
TRBV7-2	TRBJ2-5	ASSPGRGIQETQY
TRBV29-1	TRBJ2-7	SVQDSVSYEQY
TRBV20-1	TRBJ2-7	SARAGRGLAYEQY
TRBV18	TRBJ2-7	ASSTGGYEQY
TRBV27	TRBJ1-5	ASSPRTTGINLPQH
TRBV12-3/TRBV12-4	TRBJ1-1	ASSLRTEVAEAF
TRBV7-2	TRBJ1-1	ASSLALGNTEAF
TRBV4-1	TRBJ2-7	ASSTDRGPTYEQY
TRBV7-3	TRBJ2-5	ASSLNEETQY
TRBV6-1	TRBJ1-4	ASSTLKGEKLF
TRBV18	TRBJ2-5	ASSPTSSGLQETQY
TRBV7-2	TRBJ2-3	ASSLQAGQTDTQY
TRBV12-3/TRBV12-4	TRBJ1-5	ASSTEDWTGYGNQPQH
TRBV30	TRBJ1-5	AWSPSRNQPQH
TRBV2	TRBJ2-3	ASSWPSGSQVYTDTQY
TRBV9	TRBJ2-6	ASSPSANSGANVLT
TRBV7-8	TRBJ2-7	ASSLGWALNKNYEQY
TRBV4-2	TRBJ1-2	ASSQGDNNYGYT
TRBV19	TRBJ2-1	ASSILAGGFDNEQF
TRBV7-2	TRBJ2-7	ASSLLAVAAYEQY
TRBV5-1	TRBJ2-3	ASSSTGNTDMQY
TRBV6-2/TRBV6-3	TRBJ1-3	ASSPGGADYGNTIY
TRBV29-1	TRBJ2-7	SVEGGDLYEQY
TRBV20-1	TRBJ2-1	SARDPGSSYNEQF
TRBV13	TRBJ2-7	ASSPEGINYEQY
TRBV12-3/TRBV12-4	TRBJ2-3	ASSSTLGLANTDTQY
TRBV12-3/TRBV12-4	TRBJ2-3	ASSLPQRDRRDTQY
TRBV7-9	TRBJ1-1	ASSQPANTEAL
TRBV4-1	TRBJ2-1	ASTQPQSYNEQF
TRBV29-1	TRBJ1-5	SVGQGKNQPQH
TRBV7-2	TRBJ1-5	ASSPLTGNQPQH
TRBV18	TRBJ2-1	ASSPAGLPPLNEQF